This T cell receptor beta chain was sequenced in a study of PD-L1 blockade in urothelial cancer. The CDR3 covers 14 residues. The V end was cut by 7 bases, the J end by 0 bases, with 12 bases between. From germline, CDR1 is MDHEN and CDR2 SYDVKM. TCRdb's copy holds only in-frame clones and misses some; the assay was immunoSEQ multiplex PCR. The sample lists 35,000 to 45,000 clones; approximately 90% were seen once. This chain uses TRBV28 with TRBJ1-1; D gene unclear. The sequencing here drew on PBMCs, taken around atezolizumab (anti-PD-L1) treatment. The TCR comes from a woman aged 55-75 years with urothelial cancer. CDR3 bases: TGTGCCAGCACCCTAGATGTAGTGAACACTGAAGCTTTCTTT. Residues: CASTLDVVNTEAFF.